These T cell receptor beta chains were read from a single sample in a study of blood T cells in healthy people across ages. TCRdb redid the calling of the 5' RACE reads with MiXCR, one entry per CDR3 protein. The table shows about 1.4 million distinct CDR3 sequences, with around 55% occurring only once. The sample taken for sequencing was blood. The receptors were sampled from a man younger than 35 in good health. The CDR3 runs from the conserved cysteine through the conserved F or W. The D gene is left open where the match is weak. Not all rows give a size; the values are once, few, many and, for expanded clones, a class.

v_gene	j_gene	abundance	d_gene	CDR3nt	CDR3aa
TRBV11-2	TRBJ2-5	-	-	TGTGCCAGCAGCGTAAATCTTCAAGAGACCCAGTACTTC	CASSVNLQETQYF
TRBV6-5	TRBJ2-5	-	-	TGTGCCAGCAGAAGCCTCCTGCTGAGGCGTGAGACCCAGTACTTC	CASRSLLLRRETQYF
TRBV7-9	TRBJ1-1	-	-	TGTGCCAGTGCGGACCCACCGGTTGAAGCTTTCTTT	CASADPPVEAFF
TRBV11-2	TRBJ2-7	-	TRBD2	TGTGCCAGCAGCTTAGTTTCCGGGAGGGCCTACGAGCAGTACTTC	CASSLVSGRAYEQYF
TRBV29-1	TRBJ1-1	few	-	TGCAGCGTTGGTCCTACACCCTCTGAAGCTTTCTTT	CSVGPTPSEAFF
TRBV30	TRBJ1-1	-	-	TGTGCCTGGAGTGAGGACACTGAAGCTTTCTTT	CAWSEDTEAFF
TRBV28	TRBJ2-7	-	-	TGTGCCAGCAGTTTAAGAGGGGTGGCCTACAATGAGCAGTACTTC	CASSLRGVAYNEQYF
TRBV5-1	TRBJ2-1	-	-	TGCGCCAGCAGCGTCACGCTGGAGGAGCAGTTCTTC	CASSVTLEEQFF
TRBV11-2	TRBJ2-7	-	TRBD1	TGTGCCAGCAGCTTATGGTCTCAGGGGGCTTACGAGCAGTACTTC	CASSLWSQGAYEQYF
TRBV29-1	TRBJ2-5	few	-	TGCAGCGCCCCCAGGGACACTTCGGGGGAGACCCAGTACTTC	CSAPRDTSGETQYF
TRBV7-9	TRBJ1-6	-	-	TGTGCCAGCAGCTTAGGCAGGCCAGATAATTCACCCCTCCACTTT	CASSLGRPDNSPLHF
TRBV6-5	TRBJ2-5	few	TRBD1	TGTGCCAGCAGTTCTCCCCCGACAGGGGGATGGCAAGAGACCCAGTACTTC	CASSSPPTGGWQETQYF
TRBV6-5	TRBJ1-5	-	-	TGTGCCAGCAGTTACGGTCCCGGGGGCAATCAGCCCCAGCATTTT	CASSYGPGGNQPQHF
TRBV29-1	TRBJ2-3	-	-	TGCAGCGTAACCCCGGTTGGGACTGGCACAGATACGCAGTATTTT	CSVTPVGTGTDTQYF
TRBV7-2	TRBJ1-2	-	-	TGTGCCAGCAGCCTAGGACGGGGACCTAACTATGGCTACACCTTC	CASSLGRGPNYGYTF
TRBV7-2	TRBJ2-1	-	-	TGTGCCAGCAGCTTACGGGCTAGAGCAAATGAGCAGTTCTTC	CASSLRARANEQFF
TRBV6-1	TRBJ2-5	-	-	TGTGCCAGCAGGGCCCAAGAGACCCGGTACTTC	CASRAQETRYF